This record covers a single TCR beta chain. Its antigen is currently unknown. This record comes from a study of OX40 agonist ivuxolimab in advanced cancers. Looking at the study overall: A male proportion of 82.7% was recorded, with mean age approximately 56 years and range about 20 to 85. Broader study findings: By week 6 at 0.1 to 3.0 mg/kg, blood CD4+ and CD8+ T cells had expanded clonally. The mean number of expanded clones was higher in CD8+ T cells than in CD4+.

Trimming removed 4 bases from V and 0 bases from J, with 12 bases in between. Germline values: CDR1 MNHEY, CDR2 SMNVEV (reference sequence). The CDR3 runs 16 residues. The assay was immunoSEQ multiplex PCR, and TCRdb's table has in-frame clones only and misses some. The data show tens of thousands of clones, with around 87% seen just once and around 0.28% held by the top ten. The specimen was CD4+ or CD8+ T cells sorted from blood, collected in a trial of the OX40 agonist ivuxolimab. The V gene is TRBV27, the J gene TRBJ2-2; D not resolved. This clonotype originated in an adult with an advanced solid tumor such as melanoma, head and neck, liver or kidney cancer. The CDR3 DNA is TGTGCCAGCAGTTCTGTAAGGGCATCGAACACCGGGGAGCTGTTTTTT. It yields the protein CASSSVRASNTGELFF.